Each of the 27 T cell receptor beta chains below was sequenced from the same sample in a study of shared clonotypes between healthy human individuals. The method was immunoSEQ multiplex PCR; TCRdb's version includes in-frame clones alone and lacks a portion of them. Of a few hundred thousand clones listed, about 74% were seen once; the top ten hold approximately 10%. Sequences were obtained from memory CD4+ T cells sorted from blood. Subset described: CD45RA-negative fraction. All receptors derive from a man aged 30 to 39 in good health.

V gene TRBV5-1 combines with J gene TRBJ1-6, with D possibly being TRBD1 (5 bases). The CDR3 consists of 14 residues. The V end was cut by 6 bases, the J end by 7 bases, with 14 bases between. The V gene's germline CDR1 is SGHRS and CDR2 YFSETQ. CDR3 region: CASTLGQVNSPLHF. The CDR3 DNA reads TGCGCCAGCACGCTAGGACAAGTAAATTCACCCCTCCACTTT.

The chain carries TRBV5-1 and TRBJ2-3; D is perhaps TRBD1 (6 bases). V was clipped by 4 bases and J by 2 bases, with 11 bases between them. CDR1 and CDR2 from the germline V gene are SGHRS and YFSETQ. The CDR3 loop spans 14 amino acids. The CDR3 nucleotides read TGCGCCAGCAGCGTGGGGGACAACACAGATACGCAGTATTTT. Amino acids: CASSVGDNTDTQYF.

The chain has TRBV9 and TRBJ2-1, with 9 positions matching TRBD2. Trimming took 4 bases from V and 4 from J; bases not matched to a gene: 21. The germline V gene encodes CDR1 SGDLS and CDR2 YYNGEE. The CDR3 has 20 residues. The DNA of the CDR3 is TGTGCCAGCAGCACCCCCCAGACCCAGCCGGGACTAGCAGCGTACAATGAGCAGTTCTTC. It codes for CASSTPQTQPGLAAYNEQFF.

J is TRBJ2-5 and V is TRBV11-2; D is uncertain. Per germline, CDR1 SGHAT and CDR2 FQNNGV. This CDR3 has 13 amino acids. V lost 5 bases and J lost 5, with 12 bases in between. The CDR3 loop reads CASSPRATETQYF. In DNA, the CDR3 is TGTGCCAGCAGCCCCAGAGCGACGGAGACCCAGTACTTC.

CDR3 DNA sequence: TGTGCCAGTAGTAATACGAGGGGAGGGACCTACGAGCAGTACTTC. Encoded protein: CASSNTRGGTYEQYF. V usage is TRBV19 and J usage is TRBJ2-7; TRBD2 matches 7 bases. V lost 4 bases and J lost 2; bases outside the gene matches: 8. The germline V gene encodes CDR1 LNHDA and CDR2 SQIVND (reference sequence). This CDR3 has 15 amino acids.

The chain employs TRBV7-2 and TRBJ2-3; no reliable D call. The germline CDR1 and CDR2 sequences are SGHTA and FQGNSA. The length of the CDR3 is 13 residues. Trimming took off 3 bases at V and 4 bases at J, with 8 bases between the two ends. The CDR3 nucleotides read TGTGCCAGCAGCTTCCTGGAAGCAGATACGCAGTATTTT. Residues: CASSFLEADTQYF.

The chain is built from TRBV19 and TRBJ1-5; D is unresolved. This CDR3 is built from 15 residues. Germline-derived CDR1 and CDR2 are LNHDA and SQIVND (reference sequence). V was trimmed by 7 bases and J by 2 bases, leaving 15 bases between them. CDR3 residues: CASTRRPRGNQPQHF. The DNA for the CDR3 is TGTGCCAGTACCCGGCGGCCCCGAGGCAATCAGCCCCAGCATTTT.

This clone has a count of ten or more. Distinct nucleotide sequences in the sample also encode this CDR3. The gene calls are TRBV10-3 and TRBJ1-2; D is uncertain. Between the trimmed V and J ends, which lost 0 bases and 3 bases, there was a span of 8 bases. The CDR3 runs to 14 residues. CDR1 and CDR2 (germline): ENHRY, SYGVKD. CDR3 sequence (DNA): TGTGCCATCAGTGAGTCCCCGGGCGACTATGGCTACACCTTC. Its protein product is CAISESPGDYGYTF.

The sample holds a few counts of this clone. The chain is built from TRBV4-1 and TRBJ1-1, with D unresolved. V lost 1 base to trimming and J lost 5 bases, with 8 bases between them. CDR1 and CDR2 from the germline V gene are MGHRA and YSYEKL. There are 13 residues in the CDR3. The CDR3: CASSQGPNTEAFF. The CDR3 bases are TGCGCCAGCAGCCAAGGTCCTAATACTGAAGCTTTCTTT.

CDR3 residues: CASARNTEAFF. DNA for the CDR3: TGTGCCTCCGCCCGGAACACTGAAGCTTTCTTT. The genes are TRBV30 and TRBJ1-1; D not resolved. V dropped 7 bases and J dropped 1 base, with 7 bases sitting between them. Looked up from germline, CDR1 is GTSNPN and CDR2 is SVGIG (reference sequence). The CDR3 is 11 amino acids.

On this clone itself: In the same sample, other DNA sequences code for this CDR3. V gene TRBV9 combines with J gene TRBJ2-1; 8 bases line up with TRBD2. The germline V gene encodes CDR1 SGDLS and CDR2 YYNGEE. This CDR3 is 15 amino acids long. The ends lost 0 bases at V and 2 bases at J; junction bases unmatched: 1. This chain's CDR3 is CASSVGSGTYNEQFF. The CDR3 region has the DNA TGTGCCAGCAGCGTAGGTAGCGGGACCTACAATGAGCAGTTCTTC.

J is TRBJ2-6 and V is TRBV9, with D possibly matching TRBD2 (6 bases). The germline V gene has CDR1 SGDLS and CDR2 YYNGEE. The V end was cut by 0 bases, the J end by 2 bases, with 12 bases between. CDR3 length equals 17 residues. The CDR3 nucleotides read TGTGCCAGCAGCGTAGTAGAGGGGACTCCTGGGGCCAACGTCCTGACTTTC. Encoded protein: CASSVVEGTPGANVLTF.

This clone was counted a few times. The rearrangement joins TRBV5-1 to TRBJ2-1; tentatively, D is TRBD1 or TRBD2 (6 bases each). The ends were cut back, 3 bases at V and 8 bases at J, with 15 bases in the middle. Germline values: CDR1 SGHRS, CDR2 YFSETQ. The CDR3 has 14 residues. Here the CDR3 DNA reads TGCGCCAGCAGCTCGGACAGCCGGAGGGATGAGCAGTTCTTC. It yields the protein CASSSDSRRDEQFF.

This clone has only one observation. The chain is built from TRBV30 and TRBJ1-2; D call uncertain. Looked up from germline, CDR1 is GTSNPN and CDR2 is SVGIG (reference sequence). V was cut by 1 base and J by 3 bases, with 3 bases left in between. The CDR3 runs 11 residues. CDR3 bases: TGTGCCTGGAGTGATCACTATGGCTACACCTTC. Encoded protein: CAWSDHYGYTF.

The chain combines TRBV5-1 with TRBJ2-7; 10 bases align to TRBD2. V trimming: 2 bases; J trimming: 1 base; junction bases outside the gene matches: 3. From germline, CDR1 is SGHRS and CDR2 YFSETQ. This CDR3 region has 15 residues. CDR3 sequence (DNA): TGCGCCAGCAGCTTTACTAGCGGGAATTCCTACGAGCAGTACTTC. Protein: CASSFTSGNSYEQYF.

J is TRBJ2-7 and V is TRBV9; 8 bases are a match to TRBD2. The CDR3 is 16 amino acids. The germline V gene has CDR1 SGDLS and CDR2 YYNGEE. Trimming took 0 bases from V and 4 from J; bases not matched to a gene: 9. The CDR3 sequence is CASSVEGVAGPYEQYF. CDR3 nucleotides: TGTGCCAGCAGCGTAGAGGGGGTAGCGGGGCCTTACGAGCAGTACTTC.

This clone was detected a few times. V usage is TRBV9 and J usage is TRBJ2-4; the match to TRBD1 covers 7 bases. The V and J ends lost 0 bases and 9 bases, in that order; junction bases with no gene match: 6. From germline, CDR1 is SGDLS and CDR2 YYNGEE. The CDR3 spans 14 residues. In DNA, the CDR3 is TGTGCCAGCAGCGTAGCCGGGACAGACGGCATTCAGTACTTC. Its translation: CASSVAGTDGIQYF.

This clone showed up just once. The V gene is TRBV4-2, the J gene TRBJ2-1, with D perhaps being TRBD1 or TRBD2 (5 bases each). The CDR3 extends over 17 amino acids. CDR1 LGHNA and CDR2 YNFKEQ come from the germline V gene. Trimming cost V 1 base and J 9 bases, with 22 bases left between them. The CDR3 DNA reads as TGTGCCAGCAGCCAAGGATATTCTGGACTCACTGGGACTGAGCAGTTCTTC. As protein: CASSQGYSGLTGTEQFF.

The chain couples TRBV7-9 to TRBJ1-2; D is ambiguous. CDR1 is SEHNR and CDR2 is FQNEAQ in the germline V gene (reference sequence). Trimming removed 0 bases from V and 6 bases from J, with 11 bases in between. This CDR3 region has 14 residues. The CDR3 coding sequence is TGTGCCAGCAGCTTAGCCCTGGGGTTCCATGGCTACACCTTC. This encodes CASSLALGFHGYTF.

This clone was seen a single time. CDR3 sequence reads: CASSLAKSGLSSETQYF. The CDR3 DNA reads as TGCGCCAGCAGCTTGGCTAAAAGCGGACTCTCATCAGAGACCCAGTACTTC. The V call is TRBV5-1, the J call TRBJ2-5; perhaps TRBD2 as D (5 bases). CDR3 length: 17 amino acids. Germline CDR1 and CDR2: SGHRS and YFSETQ. Trimming removed 0 bases from V and 4 bases from J, with 19 bases in between.

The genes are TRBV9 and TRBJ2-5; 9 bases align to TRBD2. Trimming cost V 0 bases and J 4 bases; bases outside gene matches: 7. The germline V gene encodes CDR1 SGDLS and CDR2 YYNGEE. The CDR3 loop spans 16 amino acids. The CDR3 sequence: CASSVGGGRAIETQYF. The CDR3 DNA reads TGTGCCAGCAGCGTAGGGGGCGGGAGGGCCATAGAGACCCAGTACTTC. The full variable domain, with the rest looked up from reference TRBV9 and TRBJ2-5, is DSGVTQTPKHLITATGQRVTLRCSPRSGDLSVYWYQQSLDQGLQFLIQYYNGEERAKGNILERFSAQQFPDLHSELNLSSLELGDSALYFCASSVGGGRAIETQYFGPGTRLLVL.

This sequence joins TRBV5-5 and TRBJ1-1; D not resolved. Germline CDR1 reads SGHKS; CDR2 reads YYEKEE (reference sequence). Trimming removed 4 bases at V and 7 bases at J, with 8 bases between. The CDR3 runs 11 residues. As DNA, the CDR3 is TGTGCCAGCAGCGGTACGATTGAAGCTTTCTTT. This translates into CASSGTIEAFF.

For the CDR3, the DNA is TGTGCCAGCAGCTCTTTAAGGACAGGCACCTACGAGCAGTACTTC. This translates into CASSSLRTGTYEQYF. The chain uses TRBV6-6 and TRBJ2-7; 7 bases match TRBD1. Per the germline V gene, CDR1 is MNHNY and CDR2 is SVGAGI (reference sequence). Unmatched junction bases numbered 10, after V lost 6 bases and J lost 2 bases. This CDR3 contains 15 residues.

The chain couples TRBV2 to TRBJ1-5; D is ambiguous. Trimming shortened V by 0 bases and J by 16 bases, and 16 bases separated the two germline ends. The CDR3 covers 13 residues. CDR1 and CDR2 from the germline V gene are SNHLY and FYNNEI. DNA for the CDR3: TGTGCCAGCAGTGAAGCGATGGGGATTCTGGGCCATTTT. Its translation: CASSEAMGILGHF.

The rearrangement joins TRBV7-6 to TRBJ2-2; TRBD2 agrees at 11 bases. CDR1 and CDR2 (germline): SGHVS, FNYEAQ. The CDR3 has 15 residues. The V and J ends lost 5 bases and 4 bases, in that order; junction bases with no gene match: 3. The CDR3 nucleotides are TGTGCCAGCAGCGCTAGCGGGAGGTCCACCGGGGAGCTGTTTTTT. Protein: CASSASGRSTGELFF.

DNA of the CDR3: TGTGCCAGCAGCTTGGTTCCAGGGGGCACTGAAGCTTTCTTT. It encodes CASSLVPGGTEAFF. The chain is built from TRBV5-6 and TRBJ1-1; 7 nucleotides match TRBD1. Looked up from germline, CDR1 is SGHDT and CDR2 is YYEEEE. V shed 0 bases, J shed 4 bases, and the junction held 3 bases outside the gene matches. CDR3 length equals 14 residues.

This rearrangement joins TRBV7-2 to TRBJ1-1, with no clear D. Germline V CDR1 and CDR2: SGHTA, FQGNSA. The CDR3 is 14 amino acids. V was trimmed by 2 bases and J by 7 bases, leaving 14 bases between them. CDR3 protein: CASSLLWANGEAFF. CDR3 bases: TGTGCCAGCAGCTTATTGTGGGCGAACGGTGAAGCTTTCTTT.